The clone carrying this T cell receptor beta chain was counted many times. The data originate from a study of neoadjuvant anti-PD-1 for oral cavity cancer. The CDR3 runs to 11 residues. V lost 6 bases and J lost 7, with 9 bases in between. The germline gives CDR1 SNHLY, CDR2 FYNNEI. Repertoires were generated with immunoSEQ multiplex PCR, while TCRdb's copy carries only in-frame clones and drops some. The table has 14,000 to 15,000 clones, under 40% seen once. Time point in this sample: after neoadjuvant nivolumab, at surgical resection. Patients had HPV-negative, locally advanced oral cavity squamous cell carcinoma.

This sample comprised tumor tissue, obtained after nivolumab (anti-PD-1) treatment. The receptor was derived from a person aged 35-80 years with oral cavity squamous cell carcinoma. The chain combines TRBV2 with TRBJ1-1; D remains ambiguous. CDR3 bases: TGTGCCAGCAGCTTGGACGTTGAAGCTTTCTTT. Residues: CASSLDVEAFF.